This T cell receptor beta chain came from a study of tumor and adjacent non-tumor tissue in lung cancer. Study-level points and caveats: Tumor TCR diversity, when higher, was linked to shorter survival. Significantly higher TCR diversity was found in tumor than normal lung.

A modified ARM-PCR protocol with three rounds of nested PCR amplified TCRbeta. MiXCR, applied by TCRdb to the multiplex PCR reads, yields one record per CDR3 protein. The data contain fewer than 120,000 distinct CDR3 sequences, over 70% of them singletons. No cell sorting was done before RNA was extracted from the tissue. Comments on this clonotype: Its antigen is as yet unknown. An end of the junction does not agree with germline; a read error may underlie this.

The sample taken for sequencing was lung tumor tissue. This TCR came from a man aged 65 to 79 with non-small cell lung cancer.

The CDR3 reads CARSPGNERFF. Here the CDR3 DNA reads TGCGCCAGGAGCCCGGGCAATGAGCGGTTCTTC. The rearrangement uses TRBV11-2 and TRBJ2-1, with D unresolved. The germline CDR1 and CDR2 sequences are SGHAT and FQNNGV. This CDR3 spans 11 amino acids.